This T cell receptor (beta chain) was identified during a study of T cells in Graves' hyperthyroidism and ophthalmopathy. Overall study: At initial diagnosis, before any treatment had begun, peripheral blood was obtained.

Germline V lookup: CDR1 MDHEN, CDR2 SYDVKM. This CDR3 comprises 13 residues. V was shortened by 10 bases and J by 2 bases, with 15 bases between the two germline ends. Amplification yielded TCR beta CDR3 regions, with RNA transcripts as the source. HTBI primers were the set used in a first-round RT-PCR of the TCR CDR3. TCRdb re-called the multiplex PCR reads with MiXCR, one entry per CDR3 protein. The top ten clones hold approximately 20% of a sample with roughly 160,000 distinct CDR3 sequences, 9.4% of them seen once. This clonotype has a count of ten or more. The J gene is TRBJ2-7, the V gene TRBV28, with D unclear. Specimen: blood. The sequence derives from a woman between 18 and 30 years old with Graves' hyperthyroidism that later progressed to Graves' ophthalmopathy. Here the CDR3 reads CAIRLSGAYEQYF. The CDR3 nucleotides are TGTGCCATCCGTCTATCAGGAGCCTACGAGCAGTACTTC.